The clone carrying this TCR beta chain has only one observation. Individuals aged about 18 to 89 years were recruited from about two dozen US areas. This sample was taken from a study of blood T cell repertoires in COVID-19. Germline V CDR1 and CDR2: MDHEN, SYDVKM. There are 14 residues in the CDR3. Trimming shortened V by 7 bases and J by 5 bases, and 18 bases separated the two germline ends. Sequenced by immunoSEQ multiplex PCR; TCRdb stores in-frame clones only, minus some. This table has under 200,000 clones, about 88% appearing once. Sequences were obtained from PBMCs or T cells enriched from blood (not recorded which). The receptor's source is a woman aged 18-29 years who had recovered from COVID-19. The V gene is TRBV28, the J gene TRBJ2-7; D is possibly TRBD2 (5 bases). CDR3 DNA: TGTGCCAGCACCCACTCAGTACGAGCGGACGAGCAGTACTTC. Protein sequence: CASTHSVRADEQYF.